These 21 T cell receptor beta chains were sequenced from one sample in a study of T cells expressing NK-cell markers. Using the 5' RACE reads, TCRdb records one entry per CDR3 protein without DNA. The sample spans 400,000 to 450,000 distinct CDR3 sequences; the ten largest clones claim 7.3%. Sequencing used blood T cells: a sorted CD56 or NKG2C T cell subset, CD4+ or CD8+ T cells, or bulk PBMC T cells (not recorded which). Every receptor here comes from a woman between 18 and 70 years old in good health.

The CDR3 protein is CSARKGAAGSSYNEQFF. The rearrangement uses TRBV20-1 and TRBJ2-1; TCRdb names TRBD1, which stays unverified in the absence of DNA. The length of the CDR3 is 17 residues. Germline V lookup: CDR1 DFQATT, CDR2 SNEGSKA (reference sequence).

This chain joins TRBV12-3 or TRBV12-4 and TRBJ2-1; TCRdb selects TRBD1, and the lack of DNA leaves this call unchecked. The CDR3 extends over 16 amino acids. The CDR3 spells CASIKPGEGGRNEQFF.

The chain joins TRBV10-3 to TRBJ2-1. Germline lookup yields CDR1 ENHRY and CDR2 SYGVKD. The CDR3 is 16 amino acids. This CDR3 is CAISESFDRTAKEQFF.

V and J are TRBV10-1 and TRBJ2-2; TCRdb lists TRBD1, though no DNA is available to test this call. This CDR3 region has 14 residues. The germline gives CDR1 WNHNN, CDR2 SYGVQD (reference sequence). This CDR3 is CASRQDRATGELFF.

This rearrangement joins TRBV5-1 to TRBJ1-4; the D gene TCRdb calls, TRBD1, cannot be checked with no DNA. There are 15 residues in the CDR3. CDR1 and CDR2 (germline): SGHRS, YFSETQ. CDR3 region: CASSLGDRGPEKLFF.

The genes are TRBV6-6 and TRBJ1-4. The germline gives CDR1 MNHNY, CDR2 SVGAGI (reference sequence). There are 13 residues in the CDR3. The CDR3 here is CASSYSTNEKLFF.

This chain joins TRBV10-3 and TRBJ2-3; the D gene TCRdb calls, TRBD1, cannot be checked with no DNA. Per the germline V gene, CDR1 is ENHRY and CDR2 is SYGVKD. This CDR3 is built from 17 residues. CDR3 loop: CAISARGQGLETDTQYF.

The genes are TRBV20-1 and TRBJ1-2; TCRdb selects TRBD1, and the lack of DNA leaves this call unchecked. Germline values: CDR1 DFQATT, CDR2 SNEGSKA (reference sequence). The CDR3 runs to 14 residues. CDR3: CSARGQGADYGYTF.

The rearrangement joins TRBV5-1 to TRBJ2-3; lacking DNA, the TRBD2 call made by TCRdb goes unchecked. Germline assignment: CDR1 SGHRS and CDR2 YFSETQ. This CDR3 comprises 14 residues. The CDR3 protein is CASRLSGGSDTQYF.

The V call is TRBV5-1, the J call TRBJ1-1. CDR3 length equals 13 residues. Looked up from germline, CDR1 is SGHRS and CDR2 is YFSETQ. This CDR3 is CASSLEGQKKAFF.

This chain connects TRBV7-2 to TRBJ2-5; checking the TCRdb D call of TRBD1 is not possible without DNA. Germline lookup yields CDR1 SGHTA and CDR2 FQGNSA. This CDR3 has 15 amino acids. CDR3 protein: CASSLIKTKGETQYF.

CDR3 protein: CASSLERGPYNEQFF. V and J are TRBV7-2 and TRBJ2-1; the D gene TCRdb calls, TRBD1, cannot be checked with no DNA. CDR1 and CDR2 (germline): SGHTA, FQGNSA. The CDR3 has 15 residues.

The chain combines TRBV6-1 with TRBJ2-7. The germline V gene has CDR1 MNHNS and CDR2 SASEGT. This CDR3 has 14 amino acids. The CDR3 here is CASSDWGRSYEQYF.

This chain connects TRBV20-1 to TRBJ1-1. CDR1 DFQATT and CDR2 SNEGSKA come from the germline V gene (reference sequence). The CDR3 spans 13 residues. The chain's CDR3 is CSAGIPVGTEAFF.

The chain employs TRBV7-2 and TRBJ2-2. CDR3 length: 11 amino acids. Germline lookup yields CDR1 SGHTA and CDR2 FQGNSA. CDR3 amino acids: CVSSLSGELFF.

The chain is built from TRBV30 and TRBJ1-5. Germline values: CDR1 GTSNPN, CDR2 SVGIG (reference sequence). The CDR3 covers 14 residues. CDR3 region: CAWSDVYSNQPQHF.

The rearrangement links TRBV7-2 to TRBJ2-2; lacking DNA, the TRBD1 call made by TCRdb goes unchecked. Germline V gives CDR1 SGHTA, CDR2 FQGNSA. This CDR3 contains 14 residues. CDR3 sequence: CASIGQGGTGELFF.

CDR3 region: CASSELGATDTQYF. This rearrangement joins TRBV6-1 to TRBJ2-3; the D gene TCRdb calls, TRBD1, cannot be checked with no DNA. CDR1 MNHNS and CDR2 SASEGT come from the germline V gene. The CDR3 is made up of 14 amino acids.

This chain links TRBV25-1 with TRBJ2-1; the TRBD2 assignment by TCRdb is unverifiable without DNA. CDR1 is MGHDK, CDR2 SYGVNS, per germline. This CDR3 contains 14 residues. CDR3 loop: CASRRGPSYNEQFF.

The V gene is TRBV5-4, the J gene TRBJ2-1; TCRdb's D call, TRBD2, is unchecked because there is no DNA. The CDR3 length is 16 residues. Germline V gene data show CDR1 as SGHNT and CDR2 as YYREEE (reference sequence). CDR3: CASSQSRTSGYNEQFF.

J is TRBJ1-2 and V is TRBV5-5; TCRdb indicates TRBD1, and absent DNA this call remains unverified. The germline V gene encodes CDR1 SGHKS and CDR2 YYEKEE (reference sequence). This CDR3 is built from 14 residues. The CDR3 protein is CASSFPRTGQGYTF.